A selection of T cell receptor beta chains follows, all from one sample in a study of PD-L1 blockade in urothelial cancer. Here immunoSEQ multiplex PCR was the method, and the copy in TCRdb shows in-frame clones only, minus some. The data show some 100,000 clones, approximately 91% seen once. Specimen: PBMCs, collected around atezolizumab (anti-PD-L1) treatment. All receptors come from a woman of 80 years or more with urothelial cancer. The CDR3 runs from the conserved cysteine through the conserved F or W. A D gene is named only where the DNA matches it firmly. Where a row states a size, it is once, few, many or the class of an expanded clone; other rows omit it.

abundance,j_gene,v_gene,d_gene,CDR3nt,CDR3aa
NA,TRBJ1-2,TRBV18,NA,TGTGCCAGCTCACCAGGACAGCTAGGGGCCTCCTATGGCTACACCTTC,CASSPGQLGASYGYTF
NA,TRBJ2-7,TRBV15,NA,TGTGCCACCAGCAGAGATAGGGGGGAGGGCCGCGAGCAGTACTTC,CATSRDRGEGREQYF
NA,TRBJ2-7,TRBV5-1,TRBD2,TGCGCCAGCAGCTTGGATCTAGCGGGAGGCGAGCAGTACTTC,CASSLDLAGGEQYF
NA,TRBJ1-1,TRBV6-1,TRBD1,TGTGCCAGCAGTGCGACAGGGACCACTGAAGCTTTCTTT,CASSATGTTEAFF
once,TRBJ1-2,TRBV7-6,NA,TGTGCCAGCAGCTTCGGGCAGGGTGGGAACTATGGCTACACCTTC,CASSFGQGGNYGYTF
NA,TRBJ1-2,TRBV4-1,TRBD1,TGCGCCAGCAGCCACCAGGGGGGCGTTGGCTACACCTTC,CASSHQGGVGYTF
NA,TRBJ2-7,TRBV28,TRBD1,TGTGCCAGCAGTCCGGACAGGGTGAAGGTCGAGCAGTACTTC,CASSPDRVKVEQYF
NA,TRBJ1-1,TRBV7-8,NA,TGTGCCAGCAGCTATCAGGGGTTGTCCACTGAAGCTTTCTTT,CASSYQGLSTEAFF
NA,TRBJ2-7,TRBV6-6,TRBD1,TGTGCCAGTCGAAGACAGGGGGCGGGCGAGCAGTACTTC,CASRRQGAGEQYF
NA,TRBJ2-5,TRBV28,NA,TGTGCCAGCAGTTTGTCATTAGGGGTGGGCTACCAAGAGACCCAGTACTTC,CASSLSLGVGYQETQYF
NA,TRBJ2-3,TRBV20-1,NA,TGCAGTACCAGACAGGCAGATACGCAGTATTTT,CSTRQADTQYF
NA,TRBJ1-5,TRBV27,TRBD1,TGTGCCAGCAGTTTAAACAGGGGGGGCAATCAGCCCCAGCATTTT,CASSLNRGGNQPQHF
NA,TRBJ2-1,TRBV6-1,NA,TGTGCCAGCACTGGCGGCTACAATGAGCAGTTCTTC,CASTGGYNEQFF
NA,TRBJ1-5,TRBV7-2,TRBD1,TGTGCCAGCAGCTTAGTTGGGGGACAGGGGGCATCTCAGCCCCAGCATTTT,CASSLVGGQGASQPQHF
NA,TRBJ1-2,TRBV28,TRBD1,TGTGCCAGCACCCTAGATTCAGGACAGGGGGCGGTATTTGGCTACACCTTC,CASTLDSGQGAVFGYTF
NA,TRBJ1-1,TRBV2,NA,TGTGCCAGCAGTGAAATTACAGGAATGAACACTGAAGCTTTCTTT,CASSEITGMNTEAFF
NA,TRBJ2-2,TRBV6-5,NA,TGTGCCAGCAGTTACTCCCAGGGGAACACCGGGGAGCTGTTTTTT,CASSYSQGNTGELFF
NA,TRBJ1-3,TRBV6-1,NA,TGTGCCAGCAGTGAAGAGAACATATCCTCTGGAAACACCATATATTTT,CASSEENISSGNTIYF
NA,TRBJ2-7,TRBV30,TRBD2,TGTGCCTGCGTTAGCGGGACACCAAACGAGCAGTACTTC,CACVSGTPNEQYF
NA,TRBJ2-5,TRBV28,NA,TGTGCCAGCAGTTCAGGGACAAGGTCGATGGGCGAGACCCAGTACTTC,CASSSGTRSMGETQYF
NA,TRBJ2-1,TRBV18,NA,TGTGCCAGCTCACCAGACTTAGGAGAGCAGTTCTTC,CASSPDLGEQFF
NA,TRBJ1-4,TRBV27,TRBD1,TGTGCCAGCAGGGACAGGGGTACTGAAAAACTGTTTTTT,CASRDRGTEKLFF
NA,TRBJ1-3,TRBV14,NA,TGTGCCAGCAGCCAAGTGACAGGATCTGGAAACACCATATATTTT,CASSQVTGSGNTIYF
NA,TRBJ1-3,TRBV15,TRBD1,TGTGCCACCAGCAGTCCCTGGGGTAGGGACAGCGCACGGAGGTCTGGAAACACCATATATTTT,CATSSPWGRDSARRSGNTIYF
NA,TRBJ2-5,TRBV5-1,TRBD2,TGCGCCAGCGCACGGTGGGGAGGGGAGACCCAGTACTTC,CASARWGGETQYF
NA,TRBJ2-7,TRBV6-6,TRBD2,TGTGCCAGCAGAGCTAGCGGGAGGGCCTACGAGCAGTACTTC,CASRASGRAYEQYF
NA,TRBJ2-5,TRBV28,NA,TGTGCCAGCAGTTTAACCCGGACAATTCAAGAGACCCAGTACTTC,CASSLTRTIQETQYF
NA,TRBJ2-5,TRBV6-1,TRBD1,TGTGCCAGCAGACAGGGGGCTGGAGAGACCCAGTACTTC,CASRQGAGETQYF
NA,TRBJ2-7,TRBV6-1,NA,TGTGCCAGCAGCCTTATCCAGGGGCCCTTTTACGAGCAGTACTTC,CASSLIQGPFYEQYF